The entry below describes one T cell receptor beta chain. CDR1 is PRHDT and CDR2 is FYEKMQ in the germline V gene (reference sequence). V lost 5 bases to trimming and J lost 5 bases; unmatched junction nucleotides: 8. CDR3 length equals 15 residues. The sample originates from a study of Tregs in tolerant kidney transplant recipients. Produced via immunoSEQ multiplex PCR; TCRdb's table is partial and in-frame only. The profile shows some 66,000 clones, over 85% of them singletons. This chain joins TRBV13 and TRBJ2-1; 8 nucleotides agree with TRBD2. The source was CD8+ T cells from blood, collected before the transplant. The receptor's source is a human donor who received a combined kidney and bone marrow transplant. The CDR3 protein is CASSLRGGKDNEQFF. In DNA form, the CDR3 reads TGTGCCAGCAGCCTACGGGGGGGCAAGGACAATGAGCAGTTCTTC.